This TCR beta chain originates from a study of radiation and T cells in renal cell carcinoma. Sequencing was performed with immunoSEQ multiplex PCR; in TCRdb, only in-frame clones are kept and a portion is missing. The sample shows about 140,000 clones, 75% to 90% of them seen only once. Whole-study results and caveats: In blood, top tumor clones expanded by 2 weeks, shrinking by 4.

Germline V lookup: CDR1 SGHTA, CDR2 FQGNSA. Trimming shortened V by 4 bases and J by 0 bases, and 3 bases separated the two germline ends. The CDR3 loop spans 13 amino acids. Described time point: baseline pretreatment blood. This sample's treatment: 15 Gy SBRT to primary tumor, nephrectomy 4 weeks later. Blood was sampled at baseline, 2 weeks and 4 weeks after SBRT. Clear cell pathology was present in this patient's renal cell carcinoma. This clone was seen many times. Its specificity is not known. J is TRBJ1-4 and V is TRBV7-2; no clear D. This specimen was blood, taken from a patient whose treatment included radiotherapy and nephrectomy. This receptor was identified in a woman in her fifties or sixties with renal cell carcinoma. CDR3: CASSSPTNEKLFF. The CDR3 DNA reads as TGTGCCAGCAGCTCCCCAACTAATGAAAAACTGTTTTTT.